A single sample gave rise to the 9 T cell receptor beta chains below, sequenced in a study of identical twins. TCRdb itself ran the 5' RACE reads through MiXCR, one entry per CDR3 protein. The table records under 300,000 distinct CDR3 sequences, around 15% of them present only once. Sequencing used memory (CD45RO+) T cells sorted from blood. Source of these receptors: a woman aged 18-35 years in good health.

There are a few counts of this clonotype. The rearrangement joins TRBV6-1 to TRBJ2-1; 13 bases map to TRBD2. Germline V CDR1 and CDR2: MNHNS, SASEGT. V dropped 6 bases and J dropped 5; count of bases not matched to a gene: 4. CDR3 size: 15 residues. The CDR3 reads CASSSGTSGDNEQFF. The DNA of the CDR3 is TGTGCCAGCAGCTCCGGGACTAGCGGGGACAATGAGCAGTTCTTC.

CDR3 loop: CASMKGSGTDTQYF. In DNA form, the CDR3 reads TGTGCCAGCATGAAGGGGTCGGGCACAGATACGCAGTATTTT. The V gene is TRBV2, the J gene TRBJ2-3; D may be TRBD1 (5 bases). The germline gives CDR1 SNHLY, CDR2 FYNNEI. The V gene lost 7 bases and the J gene lost 1 base, with 12 bases spanning the gap. There are 14 residues in the CDR3.

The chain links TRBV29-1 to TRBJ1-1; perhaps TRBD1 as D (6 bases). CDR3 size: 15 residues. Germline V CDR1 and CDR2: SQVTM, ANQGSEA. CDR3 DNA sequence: TGCAGGGTGAGCGGGGGCGTAAGGGGAGACACTGAAGCTTTCTTT. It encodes CRVSGGVRGDTEAFF.

DNA for the CDR3: TGTGCCAGCAGCCTCGCCCAGGGTCAAACAGATACGCAGTATTTT. Its translation: CASSLAQGQTDTQYF. V and J are TRBV7-2 and TRBJ2-3; D is perhaps TRBD1 (5 bases). The V end lost 5 bases, the J end lost 3 bases, and 15 bases lay between the germline ends. The CDR3 is 15 residues long. In germline, CDR1 is SGHTA, CDR2 FQGNSA.

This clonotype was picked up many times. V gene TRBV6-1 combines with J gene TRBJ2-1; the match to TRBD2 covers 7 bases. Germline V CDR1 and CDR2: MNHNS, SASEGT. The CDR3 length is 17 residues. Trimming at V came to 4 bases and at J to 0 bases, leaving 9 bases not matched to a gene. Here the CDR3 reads CASSGSSGESSYNEQFF. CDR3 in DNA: TGTGCCAGCAGTGGCTCCAGCGGGGAGAGCTCCTACAATGAGCAGTTCTTC.

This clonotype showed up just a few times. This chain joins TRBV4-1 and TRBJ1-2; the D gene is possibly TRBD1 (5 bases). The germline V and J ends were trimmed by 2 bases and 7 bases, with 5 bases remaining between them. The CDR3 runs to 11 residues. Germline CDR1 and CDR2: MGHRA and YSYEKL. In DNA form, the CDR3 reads TGCGCCAGCAGCCAAAGGGGTGGCTACACCTTC. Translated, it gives CASSQRGGYTF.

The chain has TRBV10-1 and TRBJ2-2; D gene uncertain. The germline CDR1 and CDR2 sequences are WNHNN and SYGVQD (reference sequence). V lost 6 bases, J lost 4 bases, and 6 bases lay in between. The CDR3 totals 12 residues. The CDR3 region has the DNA TGCGCCAGCAGCCATAGCACCGGGGAGCTGTTTTTT. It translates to CASSHSTGELFF.

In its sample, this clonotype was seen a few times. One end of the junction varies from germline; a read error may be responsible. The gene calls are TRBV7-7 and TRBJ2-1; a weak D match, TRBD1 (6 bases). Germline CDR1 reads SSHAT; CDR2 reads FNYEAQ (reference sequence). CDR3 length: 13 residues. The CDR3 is CASSLSGANEQFF. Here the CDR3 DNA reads TGTGCTAGCAGCTTATCAGGGGCCAATGAGCAGTTCTTC. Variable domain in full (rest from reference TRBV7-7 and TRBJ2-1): GAGVSQSPRYKVTKRGQDVTLRCDPISSHATLYWYQQALGQGPEFLTYFNYEAQPDKSGLPSDRFSAERPEGSISTLTIQRTEQRDSAMYRCASSLSGANEQFFGPGTRLTVL.

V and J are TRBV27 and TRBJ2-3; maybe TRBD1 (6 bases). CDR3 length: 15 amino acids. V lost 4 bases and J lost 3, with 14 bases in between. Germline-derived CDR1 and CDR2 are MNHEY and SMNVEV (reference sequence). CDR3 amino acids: CASSSYLQGTDTQYF. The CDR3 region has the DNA TGTGCCAGCAGTTCATACCTACAGGGAACAGATACGCAGTATTTT.